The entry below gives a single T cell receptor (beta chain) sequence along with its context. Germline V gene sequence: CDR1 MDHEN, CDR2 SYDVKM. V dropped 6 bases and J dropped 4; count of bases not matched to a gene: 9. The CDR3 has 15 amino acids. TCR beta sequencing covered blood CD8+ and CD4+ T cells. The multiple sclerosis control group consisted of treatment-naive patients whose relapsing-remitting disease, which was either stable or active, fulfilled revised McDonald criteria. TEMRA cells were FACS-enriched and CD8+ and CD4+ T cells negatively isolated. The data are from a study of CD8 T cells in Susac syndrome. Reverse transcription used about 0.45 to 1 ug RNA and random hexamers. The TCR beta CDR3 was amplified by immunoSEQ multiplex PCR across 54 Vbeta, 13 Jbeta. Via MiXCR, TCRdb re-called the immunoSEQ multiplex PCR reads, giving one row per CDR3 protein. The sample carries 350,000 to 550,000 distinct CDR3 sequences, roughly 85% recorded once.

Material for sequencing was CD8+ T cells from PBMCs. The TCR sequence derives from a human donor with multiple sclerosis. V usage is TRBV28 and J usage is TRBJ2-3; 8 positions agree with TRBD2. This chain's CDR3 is CASSLTGLGADTQYF. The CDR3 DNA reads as TGTGCCAGCAGCCTAACGGGACTAGGGGCAGATACGCAGTATTTT.